The clone carrying this TCR beta chain was counted between two and nine times. Through a sample-barcoded 5' primer and a J-beta primer mix, a second PCR was run for roughly 6 to 11 cycles. TCRdb processed the 5' RACE reads anew with MiXCR; each CDR3 protein has one entry. The sample holds some 850,000 distinct CDR3 sequences; 20% to 30% are singletons and the top ten take about 3%. V was clipped by 2 bases and J by 3 bases, with 11 bases between them. CDR1 and CDR2 from the germline V gene are MNHEY and SVGAGI. The CDR3 has 15 amino acids. The data were obtained in a study of blood T cells in healthy people across ages. The data also belong to a second study, concerning T cells of mothers and their children.

The receptor was derived from a boy aged 10-17 years in good health. The chain is built from TRBV6-5 and TRBJ2-1, with D unclear. Sequencing used blood. The CDR3 nucleotides read TGTGCCAGCAGTTACAGTTACCCTAACTACAATGAGCAGTTCTTC. Translated, it gives CASSYSYPNYNEQFF.